This is a list of T cell receptor beta chains from one sample in a study of early T cells in non-severe SARS-CoV-2 infection. MiXCR, run by TCRdb on the 5' RACE reads, gives a single entry per CDR3 protein. The table has 85,000 to 90,000 distinct CDR3 sequences, 11% to 15% seen once. Sequencing input: whole blood. Receptors originate from an adult who was a healthcare worker with PCR-confirmed SARS-CoV-2 infection or an uninfected control (not recorded which). CDR3s include the opening cysteine and the closing phenylalanine or tryptophan. The D gene is left open where the match is weak. Clone size is not always given. Where it is, it says once, few, many or a class for expanded clones.

CDR3 protein: CASSWGQSAYEQYF
CDR3 DNA: TGCGCCAGCAGCTGGGGACAGTCAGCCTACGAGCAGTACTTC
J gene: TRBJ2-7
D gene: TRBD1
clone size: few
V gene: TRBV5-1

CDR3 protein: CATSGPNYGYTF
CDR3 DNA: TGTGCCACCAGCGGACCGAATTATGGCTACACCTTC
J gene: TRBJ1-2
D gene: NA
clone size: few
V gene: TRBV24-1

CDR3 protein: CASSFRGQSNQPQHF
CDR3 DNA: TGTGCCAGCAGCTTCAGGGGGCAGAGCAATCAGCCCCAGCATTTT
J gene: TRBJ1-5
D gene: TRBD1
clone size: NA
V gene: TRBV11-2

CDR3 protein: CSATRGLDGYTF
CDR3 DNA: TGCAGTGCTACTCGGGGGCTCGATGGCTACACCTTC
J gene: TRBJ1-2
D gene: NA
clone size: NA
V gene: TRBV20-1

CDR3 protein: CASSPNWVETEAFF
CDR3 DNA: TGTGCCAGCAGCCCAAACTGGGTGGAAACTGAAGCTTTCTTT
J gene: TRBJ1-1
D gene: NA
clone size: few
V gene: TRBV6-2/TRBV6-3

CDR3 protein: CAISESAEYTEAFF
CDR3 DNA: TGTGCCATCAGTGAGTCGGCGGAATACACTGAAGCTTTCTTT
J gene: TRBJ1-1
D gene: NA
clone size: few
V gene: TRBV10-3

CDR3 protein: CASSSVGSGGLTYNEQFF
CDR3 DNA: TGTGCCAGCAGCTCCGTGGGTAGCGGGGGGCTGACCTACAATGAGCAGTTCTTC
J gene: TRBJ2-1
D gene: TRBD2
clone size: few
V gene: TRBV7-9

CDR3 protein: CASSLGYSGNTIYF
CDR3 DNA: TGTGCCAGCAGCTTGGGTTATTCTGGAAACACCATATATTTT
J gene: TRBJ1-3
D gene: NA
clone size: few
V gene: TRBV5-6

CDR3 protein: CASSPPQGETYEQYF
CDR3 DNA: TGTGCCAGCAGCCCCCCACAGGGGGAGACCTACGAGCAGTACTTC
J gene: TRBJ2-7
D gene: TRBD1
clone size: NA
V gene: TRBV28

CDR3 protein: CAWRMDRRSGANVLTF
CDR3 DNA: TGTGCCTGGCGGATGGACAGGCGCTCTGGGGCCAACGTCCTGACTTTC
J gene: TRBJ2-6
D gene: TRBD1
clone size: many
V gene: TRBV7-2

CDR3 protein: CASSMSGPQGDYEQYF
CDR3 DNA: TGCGCCAGCAGCATGTCTGGGCCACAAGGGGACTACGAGCAGTACTTC
J gene: TRBJ2-7
D gene: NA
clone size: NA
V gene: TRBV5-1

CDR3 protein: CSAPNPGTVSSGNTIYF
CDR3 DNA: TGCAGTGCTCCAAACCCCGGGACAGTAAGCTCTGGAAACACCATATATTTT
J gene: TRBJ1-3
D gene: TRBD1
clone size: few
V gene: TRBV20-1

CDR3 protein: CASSLQGSGNTIYF
CDR3 DNA: TGTGCCAGCAGTTTACAGGGTTCTGGAAACACCATATATTTT
J gene: TRBJ1-3
D gene: NA
clone size: many
V gene: TRBV27

CDR3 protein: CSVDAGTANTEAFF
CDR3 DNA: TGCAGCGTGGACGCCGGGACAGCGAACACTGAAGCTTTCTTT
J gene: TRBJ1-1
D gene: TRBD1
clone size: NA
V gene: TRBV29-1

CDR3 protein: CSARVVGTDTQYF
CDR3 DNA: TGCAGTGCTAGGGTCGTTGGCACAGATACGCAGTATTTT
J gene: TRBJ2-3
D gene: NA
clone size: NA
V gene: TRBV20-1

CDR3 protein: CASSMTGSYNEQFF
CDR3 DNA: TGTGCCAGCAGTATGACAGGGTCCTACAATGAGCAGTTCTTC
J gene: TRBJ2-1
D gene: TRBD1
clone size: few
V gene: TRBV28

CDR3 protein: CASSYEGEQYF
CDR3 DNA: TGTGCCAGCAGCTACGAGGGCGAGCAGTACTTC
J gene: TRBJ2-7
D gene: NA
clone size: NA
V gene: TRBV7-9

CDR3 protein: CASSFRGGRNEAFF
CDR3 DNA: TGTGCCAGCAGCTTCAGAGGGGGTAGGAATGAAGCTTTCTTT
J gene: TRBJ1-1
D gene: NA
clone size: few
V gene: TRBV5-6

CDR3 protein: CASSLEDKTWAGYTF
CDR3 DNA: TGTGCCAGCAGCTTAGAGGACAAAACTTGGGCTGGCTACACCTTC
J gene: TRBJ1-2
D gene: NA
clone size: NA
V gene: TRBV7-2

CDR3 protein: CASSHSQQGVQETQYF
CDR3 DNA: TGCGCCAGCAGCCACTCACAACAGGGGGTTCAAGAGACCCAGTACTTC
J gene: TRBJ2-5
D gene: TRBD1
clone size: few
V gene: TRBV4-1

CDR3 protein: CSARDSGGNYNEQFF
CDR3 DNA: TGCAGTGCTAGAGATTCGGGGGGGAATTACAATGAGCAGTTCTTC
J gene: TRBJ2-1
D gene: TRBD2
clone size: NA
V gene: TRBV20-1

CDR3 protein: CASSLLAGDYNEQFF
CDR3 DNA: TGTGCCAGCAGCTTACTAGCGGGAGACTACAATGAGCAGTTCTTC
J gene: TRBJ2-1
D gene: TRBD2
clone size: few
V gene: TRBV5-4

CDR3 protein: CASSLGGVGEQFF
CDR3 DNA: TGTGCCAGCAGTTTGGGCGGGGTAGGTGAGCAGTTCTTC
J gene: TRBJ2-1
D gene: NA
clone size: few
V gene: TRBV28

CDR3 protein: CASSQPTGQTSNQPQHF
CDR3 DNA: TGTGCCAGCAGCCAGCCTACGGGACAAACTAGCAATCAGCCCCAGCATTTT
J gene: TRBJ1-5
D gene: NA
clone size: few
V gene: TRBV4-2

CDR3 protein: CASSFQGESYNSPLHF
CDR3 DNA: TGTGCCAGCAGTTTCCAGGGGGAGTCCTATAATTCACCCCTCCACTTT
J gene: TRBJ1-6
D gene: TRBD1
clone size: few
V gene: TRBV6-5

CDR3 protein: CASSPKGGIGTEAFF
CDR3 DNA: TGTGCCAGCAGTCCTAAGGGCGGGATTGGGACTGAAGCTTTCTTT
J gene: TRBJ1-1
D gene: NA
clone size: few
V gene: TRBV6-6

CDR3 protein: CASSVLDRVFTGELFF
CDR3 DNA: TGTGCCAGCAGCGTGCTTGACAGGGTATTCACCGGGGAGCTGTTTTTT
J gene: TRBJ2-2
D gene: TRBD1
clone size: NA
V gene: TRBV28

CDR3 protein: CSARTSGGTLTGELFF
CDR3 DNA: TGCAGTGCTAGGACTAGCGGGGGGACACTCACCGGGGAGCTGTTTTTT
J gene: TRBJ2-2
D gene: TRBD2
clone size: NA
V gene: TRBV20-1

CDR3 protein: CAERTGTGSTDTQYF
CDR3 DNA: TGTGCCGAAAGGACCGGGACAGGCTCCACAGATACGCAGTATTTT
J gene: TRBJ2-3
D gene: TRBD1
clone size: few
V gene: TRBV2

CDR3 protein: CASSQASSQGTRTEAFF
CDR3 DNA: TGCGCCAGCAGCCAAGCCTCTTCACAGGGGACACGAACTGAAGCTTTCTTT
J gene: TRBJ1-1
D gene: TRBD1
clone size: NA
V gene: TRBV4-1

CDR3 protein: CASTQPGQGYHYEQYF
CDR3 DNA: TGTGCCAGCACACAACCGGGACAGGGCTACCACTACGAGCAGTACTTC
J gene: TRBJ2-7
D gene: TRBD1
clone size: NA
V gene: TRBV6-2/TRBV6-3

CDR3 protein: CAWIAGDNGNTIYF
CDR3 DNA: TGTGCCTGGATAGCAGGGGATAATGGAAACACCATATATTTT
J gene: TRBJ1-3
D gene: NA
clone size: NA
V gene: TRBV30

CDR3 protein: CSGLRDTSTDGYTF
CDR3 DNA: TGCAGTGGTCTCCGGGACACCAGTACGGATGGCTACACCTTC
J gene: TRBJ1-2
D gene: NA
clone size: few
V gene: TRBV20-1

CDR3 protein: CSGTQGTGNTIYF
CDR3 DNA: TGCAGTGGGACACAGGGGACTGGAAACACCATATATTTT
J gene: TRBJ1-3
D gene: TRBD1
clone size: few
V gene: TRBV20-1

CDR3 protein: CASSYTRLGANVLTF
CDR3 DNA: TGTGCCAGCAGTTACACCCGCCTTGGGGCCAACGTCCTGACTTTC
J gene: TRBJ2-6
D gene: NA
clone size: NA
V gene: TRBV6-2/TRBV6-3

CDR3 protein: CASRESLGRGINSPLHF
CDR3 DNA: TGCGCCAGCAGAGAGAGCCTCGGGAGGGGAATTAATTCACCCCTCCACTTT
J gene: TRBJ1-6
D gene: NA
clone size: NA
V gene: TRBV5-1

CDR3 protein: CASSLVGALETQYF
CDR3 DNA: TGCGCCAGCAGCTTGGTCGGGGCATTAGAGACCCAGTACTTC
J gene: TRBJ2-5
D gene: NA
clone size: many
V gene: TRBV5-1

CDR3 protein: CASSPQAGNTEAFF
CDR3 DNA: TGTGCCAGCAGCCCCCAGGCAGGGAACACTGAAGCTTTCTTT
J gene: TRBJ1-1
D gene: NA
clone size: NA
V gene: TRBV3-1

CDR3 protein: CASSFETDTQYF
CDR3 DNA: TGTGCCAGCAGTTTTGAAACAGATACGCAGTATTTT
J gene: TRBJ2-3
D gene: NA
clone size: few
V gene: TRBV28

CDR3 protein: CASSTDRGSYEQYF
CDR3 DNA: TGTGCCAGCAGCACGGACAGGGGGTCCTACGAGCAGTACTTC
J gene: TRBJ2-7
D gene: TRBD1
clone size: NA
V gene: TRBV5-4

CDR3 protein: CSARGYSGGTYNEQFF
CDR3 DNA: TGCAGTGCTAGAGGTTATAGCGGGGGAACCTACAATGAGCAGTTCTTC
J gene: TRBJ2-1
D gene: TRBD2
clone size: many
V gene: TRBV20-1

CDR3 protein: CAISELGGRNTGELFF
CDR3 DNA: TGTGCCATCAGTGAGTTGGGGGGCCGGAACACCGGGGAGCTGTTTTTT
J gene: TRBJ2-2
D gene: NA
clone size: few
V gene: TRBV10-3